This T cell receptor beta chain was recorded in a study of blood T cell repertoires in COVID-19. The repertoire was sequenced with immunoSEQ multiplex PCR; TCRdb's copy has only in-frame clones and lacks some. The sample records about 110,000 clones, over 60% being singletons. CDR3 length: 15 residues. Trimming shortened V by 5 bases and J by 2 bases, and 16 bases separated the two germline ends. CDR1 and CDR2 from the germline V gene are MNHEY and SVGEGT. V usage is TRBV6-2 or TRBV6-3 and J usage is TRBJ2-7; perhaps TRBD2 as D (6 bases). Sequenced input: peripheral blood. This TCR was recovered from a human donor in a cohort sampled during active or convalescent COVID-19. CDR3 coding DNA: TGTGCCAGCAGTGGGGTATCTAGCGTTACCTACGAGCAGTACTTC. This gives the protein CASSGVSSVTYEQYF.